Below are 9 T cell receptor beta chains sequenced from a single sample in a study of T-cell memory formation after mild COVID-19 (dated by TCRdb to the early 2020s). Libraries were constructed by 5' RACE. The listed sequencing device is Illumina NovaSeq 6000. Using fastp trimming at Q25 and MiXCR clonotype assembly, TCRdb reanalyzed the public sequencing data and kept in-frame beta chains. Records with the same CDR3 protein are collapsed into one entry carrying the most frequent genes and DNA. This sample holds approximately 260,000 distinct CDR3 sequences; 15% to 20% were observed only once. 3.5% of the sample is held by the ten biggest clonotypes. The source material was PBMCs or a T cell subset sorted from them (not recorded which). These receptors all stem from a man younger than 30 who had mild COVID-19 (a few samples of this study predate the infection). The sample titles of this study are shuffled in the database, so cell type and time point are left out; the donor was told from shared clones.

This clonotype was counted many times. The CDR3 DNA sequence: TGTGCCAGCAGCTTATCTGGCGTGAGGGGTAAACTGTTTTTT. It codes for CASSLSGVRGKLFF. V and J are TRBV12-3 or TRBV12-4 and TRBJ1-4, with D perhaps matching TRBD1 (5 bases). The CDR3 is made up of 14 amino acids. The V gene lost 6 bases and the J gene lost 11 bases, with 19 bases spanning the gap.

The chain carries TRBV5-5 and TRBJ2-5; TRBD1 matches 7 bases. The J segment lost 0 bases and the V segment lost 4 bases, leaving 12 bases of the junction unmatched. CDR3 size: 17 residues. The germline gives CDR1 SGHKS, CDR2 YYEKEE (reference sequence). CDR3 DNA: TGTGCCAGCAGCGGCAGGGACAGAACCCTGTACCAAGAGACCCAGTACTTC. Encoded protein: CASSGRDRTLYQETQYF.

The chain employs TRBV4-3 and TRBJ1-3; perhaps TRBD1 as D (5 bases). CDR3 length equals 15 residues. The germline V gene has CDR1 LGHNA and CDR2 YSLEER. The V gene lost 0 bases and the J gene lost 3 bases, with 9 bases spanning the gap. This chain's CDR3 is CASSQDRGVGNTIYF. In DNA form, the CDR3 reads TGCGCCAGCAGCCAAGATCGGGGGGTTGGAAACACCATATATTTT.

This clonotype was seen more than once but under ten times. The chain couples TRBV7-9 to TRBJ1-4; 8 nucleotides agree with TRBD1. The germline CDR1 and CDR2 sequences are SEHNR and FQNEAQ (reference sequence). V was pared by 10 bases and J by 5 bases, with 9 bases of the junction left unmatched. This CDR3 spans 14 amino acids. The CDR3 loop reads CATGGQALNEKLFF. CDR3 coding DNA: TGTGCCACCGGGGGACAGGCCTTAAATGAAAAACTGTTTTTT.

This rearrangement joins TRBV28 to TRBJ1-6; D perhaps matches TRBD1 (6 bases). Per germline, CDR1 MDHEN and CDR2 SYDVKM. The ends were cut back, 8 bases at V and 9 bases at J, with 14 bases in the middle. This CDR3 has 13 amino acids. CDR3 protein: CASQGQAFSPLHF. Here the CDR3 DNA reads TGTGCCAGCCAGGGACAAGCATTTTCACCCCTCCACTTT. Based on the CDR3 plus reference TRBV28 and TRBJ1-6, the full variable domain is DVKVTQSSRYLVKRTGEKVFLECVQDMDHENMFWYRQDPGLGLRLIYFSYDVKMKEKGDIPEGYSVSREKKERFSLILESASTNQTSMYLCASQGQAFSPLHFGNGTRLTVT.

This clonotype has just a few counts. This chain connects TRBV5-1 to TRBJ2-3; no reliable D call. Trimming removed 4 bases at V and 2 bases at J, with 17 bases between. The CDR3 contains 16 residues. Germline CDR1 SGHRS, CDR2 YFSETQ. CDR3 in DNA: TGCGCCAGCAGCCCTACGACCGGTCCCCCCACAGATACGCAGTATTTT. Amino acid sequence: CASSPTTGPPTDTQYF.

This clonotype was recorded at least ten times. The rearrangement uses TRBV7-2 and TRBJ1-5; D is perhaps TRBD1 (6 bases). V was trimmed by 5 bases and J by 3 bases, leaving 14 bases between them. Germline V gene lookup returns CDR1 SGHTA and CDR2 FQGNSA. CDR3 size: 15 residues. The CDR3 sequence is CASSLTGTNNQPQHF. Written as DNA, the CDR3 is TGTGCCAGCAGCCTCACCGGGACAAACAATCAGCCCCAGCATTTT. Combining the CDR3 with reference TRBV7-2 and TRBJ1-5 gives the whole variable domain GAGVSQSPSNKVTEKGKDVELRCDPISGHTALYWYRQSLGQGLEFLIYFQGNSAPDKSGLPSDRFSAERTGGSVSTLTIQRTQQEDSAVYLCASSLTGTNNQPQHFGDGTRLSIL.

V gene TRBV25-1 combines with J gene TRBJ2-7; the match to TRBD1 covers 8 bases. This CDR3 has 16 amino acids. V was pared by 4 bases and J by 6 bases, with 14 bases of the junction left unmatched. The V gene's germline CDR1 is MGHDK and CDR2 SYGVNS. DNA for the CDR3: TGTGCCAGCAGTGTACACAGGGGGTATGTTCGGGGCGAGCAGTACTTC. It codes for CASSVHRGYVRGEQYF.

This clonotype was seen a few times. The rearrangement uses TRBV5-5 and TRBJ1-2; D gene unclear. This CDR3 region has 15 residues. The V gene lost 3 bases and the J gene lost 3 bases, with 15 bases spanning the gap. The germline gives CDR1 SGHKS, CDR2 YYEKEE (reference sequence). In DNA form, the CDR3 reads TGTGCCAGCAGCTCTTCCCTGGCGAAGTACTATGGCTACACCTTC. This sequence encodes CASSSSLAKYYGYTF.